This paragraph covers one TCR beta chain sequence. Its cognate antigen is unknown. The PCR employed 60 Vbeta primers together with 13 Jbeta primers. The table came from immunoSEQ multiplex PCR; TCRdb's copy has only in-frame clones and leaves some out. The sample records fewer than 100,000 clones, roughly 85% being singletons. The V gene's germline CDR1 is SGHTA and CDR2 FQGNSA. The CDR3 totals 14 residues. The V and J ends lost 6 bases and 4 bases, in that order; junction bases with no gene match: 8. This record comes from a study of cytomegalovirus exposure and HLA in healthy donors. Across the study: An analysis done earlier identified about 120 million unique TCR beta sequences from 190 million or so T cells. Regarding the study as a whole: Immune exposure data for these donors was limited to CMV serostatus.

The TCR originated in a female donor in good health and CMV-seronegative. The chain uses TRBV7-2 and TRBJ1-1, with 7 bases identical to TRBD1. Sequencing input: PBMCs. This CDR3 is CASRLKGAITEAFF. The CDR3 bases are TGTGCCAGCAGATTAAAGGGGGCGATCACTGAAGCTTTCTTT.